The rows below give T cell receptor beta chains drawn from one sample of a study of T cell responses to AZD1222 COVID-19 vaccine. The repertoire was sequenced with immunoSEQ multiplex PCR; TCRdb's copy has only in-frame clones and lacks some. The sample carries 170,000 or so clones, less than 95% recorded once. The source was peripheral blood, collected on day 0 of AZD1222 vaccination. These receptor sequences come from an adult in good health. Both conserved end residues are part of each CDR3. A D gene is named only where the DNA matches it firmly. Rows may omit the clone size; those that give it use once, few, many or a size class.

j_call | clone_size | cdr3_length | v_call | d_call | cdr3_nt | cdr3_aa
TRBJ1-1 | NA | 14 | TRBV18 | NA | TGTGCCAGCTCAATTTTGGACAGGAACACTGAAGCTTTCTTT | CASSILDRNTEAFF
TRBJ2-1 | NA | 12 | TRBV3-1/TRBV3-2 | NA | TGTGCCAGCAGCCAAGAGGGACGCGAGCAGTTCTTC | CASSQEGREQFF
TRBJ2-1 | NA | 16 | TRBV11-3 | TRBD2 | TGTGCCAGCAGCTTAGAGCGGGGGGGCTCCTACAATGAGCAGTTCTTC | CASSLERGGSYNEQFF
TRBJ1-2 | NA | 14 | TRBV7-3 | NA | TGTGCCAGCAGCCCCTCTTCCCAGGCCTATGGCTACACCTTC | CASSPSSQAYGYTF
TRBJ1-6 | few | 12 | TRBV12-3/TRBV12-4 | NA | TGTGCCAGCAGACCCGGGAATTCACCCCTCCACTTT | CASRPGNSPLHF
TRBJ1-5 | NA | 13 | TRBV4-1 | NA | TGCGCCAGCAGCCAAGATACTAATCAGCCCCAGCATTTT | CASSQDTNQPQHF
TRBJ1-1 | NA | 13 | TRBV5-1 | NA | TGCGCCAGCAGCGCTACAGGGAGCACTGAAGCTTTCTTT | CASSATGSTEAFF
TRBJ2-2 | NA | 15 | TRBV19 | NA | TGTGCCAGTAGTATTTCCGGGTTGATATCCGGGGAGCTGTTTTTT | CASSISGLISGELFF
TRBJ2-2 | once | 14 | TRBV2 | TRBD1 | TGTGCCAGCAGCCAGGGGGCGCACACCGGGGAGCTGTTTTTT | CASSQGAHTGELFF
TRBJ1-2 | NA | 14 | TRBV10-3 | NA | TGTGCCATCAGCCCCCGACCAGTGGGCTATGGCTACACCTTC | CAISPRPVGYGYTF
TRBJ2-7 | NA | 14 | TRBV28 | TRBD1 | TGTGCCAGCAGTTTGGACAGGGGGTCGTACGAGCAGTACTTC | CASSLDRGSYEQYF
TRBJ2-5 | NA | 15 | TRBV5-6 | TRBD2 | TGTGCCAGCAGCTTTAGGACTAGCGAGGCAGAGACCCAGTACTTC | CASSFRTSEAETQYF
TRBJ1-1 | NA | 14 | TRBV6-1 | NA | TGTGCCAGCAGTTCTACAGGGATAGGGACTGAAGCTTTCTTT | CASSSTGIGTEAFF
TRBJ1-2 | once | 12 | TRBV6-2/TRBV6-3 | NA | TGTGCCAGCAGTTCCTTGGTCGAGGGCTACACCTTC | CASSSLVEGYTF
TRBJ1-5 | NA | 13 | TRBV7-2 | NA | TGTGCCAGCAGCAAGACGAGGGACCAGCCCCAGCATTTT | CASSKTRDQPQHF
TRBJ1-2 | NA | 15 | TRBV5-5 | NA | TGTGCCAGCAGCTTTGATGCTGACAGGCGATATGGCTACACCTTC | CASSFDADRRYGYTF
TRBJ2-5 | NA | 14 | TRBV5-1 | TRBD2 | TGCGCTAGCACAGTTAGCGGGGGCGGGGAGACCCAGTACTTC | CASTVSGGGETQYF
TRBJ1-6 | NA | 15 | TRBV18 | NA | TGTGCCAGCTCACAATACGACGGAAAGGATTCACCCCTCCACTTT | CASSQYDGKDSPLHF
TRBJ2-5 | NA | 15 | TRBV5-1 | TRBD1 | TGCGCCAGCAGCGAAAGACAGGGGGCAGGGGAGACCCAGTACTTC | CASSERQGAGETQYF
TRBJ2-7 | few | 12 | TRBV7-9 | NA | TGTGCCAGCAGCCCCTACAGCTACGAGCAGTACTTC | CASSPYSYEQYF
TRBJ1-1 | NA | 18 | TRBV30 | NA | TGTGCCCGGACCCCTCGGGGAGGGGCTCGTCGTTCGGACACTGAAGCTTTCTTT | CARTPRGGARRSDTEAFF
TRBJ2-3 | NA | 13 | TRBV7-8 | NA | TGTGCCAGCAGCCGCACCTACACAGATACGCAGTATTTT | CASSRTYTDTQYF
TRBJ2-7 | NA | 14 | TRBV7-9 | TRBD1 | TGTGCCAGCAGCCCCCTTGGGACAGCCTACGAGCAGTACTTC | CASSPLGTAYEQYF
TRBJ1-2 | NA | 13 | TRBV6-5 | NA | TGTGCCAGCAGTCCGGACAGCATCTATGGCTACACCTTC | CASSPDSIYGYTF
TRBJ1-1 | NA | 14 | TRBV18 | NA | TGTGCCAGCTCACCCCAAGGAGCGAACACTGAAGCTTTCTTT | CASSPQGANTEAFF
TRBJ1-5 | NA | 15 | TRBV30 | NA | TGTGCCTGGGGCCGGACCGGGCCCGGGATATCAGCGGCCCATTTT | CAWGRTGPGISAAHF
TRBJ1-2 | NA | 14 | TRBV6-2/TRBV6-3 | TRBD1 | TGTGCCAGCAGTTGGGGACAGGGAAGCTATGGCTACACCTTC | CASSWGQGSYGYTF
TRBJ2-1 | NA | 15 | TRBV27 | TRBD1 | TGTGCCAGCAGTTTACTGACAGGGAACTACAATGAGCAGTTCTTC | CASSLLTGNYNEQFF
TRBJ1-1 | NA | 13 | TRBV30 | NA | TGTGCCCTAAAGGGGGGGGTCCACACTGAAGCTTTCTTT | CALKGGVHTEAFF
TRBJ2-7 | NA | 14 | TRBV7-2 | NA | TGTGCCAGCAGCTTAAGTCCCGGGGCCTACGAGCAGTACTTC | CASSLSPGAYEQYF
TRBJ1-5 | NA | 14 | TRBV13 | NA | TGTGCCAGCAGCTCCGGACAGAACAATCAGCCCCAGCATTTT | CASSSGQNNQPQHF
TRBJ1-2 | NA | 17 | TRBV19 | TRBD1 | TGTGCCAGTAGCCGGCGGGACAGCCAACCACCCAACTATGGCTACACCTTC | CASSRRDSQPPNYGYTF
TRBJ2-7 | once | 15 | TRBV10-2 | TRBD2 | TGCGCCAGCAGTGACGTAGTGCGGGGGGGCTACGAGCAGTACTTC | CASSDVVRGGYEQYF
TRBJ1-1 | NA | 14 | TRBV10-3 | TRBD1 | TGTGCCATCAGTGGGGGACAGGGCAACACTGAAGCTTTCTTT | CAISGGQGNTEAFF
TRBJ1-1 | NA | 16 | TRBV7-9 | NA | TGTGCCAGCAGCTTCGGCCCCCTAGGTGGGAACACTGAAGCTTTCTTT | CASSFGPLGGNTEAFF
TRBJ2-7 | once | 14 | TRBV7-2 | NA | TGTGCCAGCAGCTTAGACCGCGCATCTGATGAGCAGTACTTC | CASSLDRASDEQYF